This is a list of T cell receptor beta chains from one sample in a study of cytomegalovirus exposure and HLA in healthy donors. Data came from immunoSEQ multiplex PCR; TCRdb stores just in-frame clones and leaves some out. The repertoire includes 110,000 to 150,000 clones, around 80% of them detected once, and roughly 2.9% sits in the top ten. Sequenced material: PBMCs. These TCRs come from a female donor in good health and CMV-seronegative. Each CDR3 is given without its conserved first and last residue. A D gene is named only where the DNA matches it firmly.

ASSLHKDTSYEQY,TRBV18,TRBJ2-7,-
ASSLGGRVNTEAF,TRBV5-5,TRBJ1-1,-
ASSADLISYEQY,TRBV9,TRBJ2-7,-
AWSRGTGYSEQY,TRBV30,TRBJ2-7,-
ASRTLQGNSYNSPLH,TRBV27,TRBJ1-6,-
SVEVGLAGLCHEQF,TRBV29-1,TRBJ2-1,TRBD2
ASSIGTGLNTEAF,TRBV2,TRBJ1-1,TRBD1
SVARTENYGYT,TRBV29-1,TRBJ1-2,-
ASSSQGDSYNEQF,TRBV7-6,TRBJ2-1,TRBD1
SVEARGPSSYNEQF,TRBV29-1,TRBJ2-1,-
ASSPQDMDRVYGYT,TRBV18,TRBJ1-2,TRBD1
ASSEPGQGAYNEQF,TRBV6-1,TRBJ2-1,TRBD1
AISGQNTGELF,TRBV10-3,TRBJ2-2,-
ASSLLGSRQGSSDTQY,TRBV5-1,TRBJ2-3,TRBD1
STSGGVGTEAF,TRBV29-1,TRBJ1-1,-
ASSQGLDTYEQY,TRBV6-1,TRBJ2-7,TRBD2
SASGNTEAF,TRBV20-1,TRBJ1-1,-
ASSFGQGAGEAF,TRBV7-9,TRBJ1-1,TRBD1
ASRPLDRGVYEQY,TRBV5-1,TRBJ2-7,TRBD1
ASSLVPRGNQNIQY,TRBV11-2,TRBJ2-4,-
ASSLGWEDADTQY,TRBV7-2,TRBJ2-3,-
ASSYSQNTEAF,TRBV6-5,TRBJ1-1,-
ASSTNYGGSGEAF,TRBV5-1,TRBJ1-1,-
ASSVGLAGASTDTQY,TRBV4-1,TRBJ2-3,TRBD2
ASSEILLGQYNEQF,TRBV6-1,TRBJ2-1,-
ASGTGGMKPQH,TRBV6-1,TRBJ1-5,TRBD1
ASSLRDRMLGYT,TRBV7-9,TRBJ1-2,TRBD1
ASSLCLVCNEQF,TRBV5-1,TRBJ2-1,-
ASSHSTSRSSNYGYT,TRBV7-2,TRBJ1-2,-
ASSFSIRGYQETQY,TRBV28,TRBJ2-5,-